A selection of T cell receptor beta chains follows, all from one sample in a study of blood T cell repertoires in COVID-19. Assay used: immunoSEQ multiplex PCR; TCRdb lists only in-frame clones, some missing. The profile shows hundreds of thousands of clones, 70% to 90% of them singletons. Sequencing was done on a sample of peripheral blood. These receptors were taken from a woman in her thirties with COVID-19, enrolled during active disease. CDR3s include the opening cysteine and the closing phenylalanine or tryptophan. Fields, in order: CDR3 DNA, CDR3 protein, J gene, D gene, clone size, V gene. D genes are given only for firm matches. Part of the rows lack a size; the others show once, few, many or a class for expanded clones.

CDR3 DNA: TGCGCCAGCAGCTGGACTTCCCCAGATGGGGCCAACGTCCTGACTTTC
CDR3 protein: CASSWTSPDGANVLTF
J gene: TRBJ2-6
D gene: -
clone size: -
V gene: TRBV4-3

CDR3 DNA: TGTGCCAGCAGCTTGATTGGAGACAGGGTGTCCAACACCATATATTTT
CDR3 protein: CASSLIGDRVSNTIYF
J gene: TRBJ1-3
D gene: TRBD1
clone size: -
V gene: TRBV5-6

CDR3 DNA: TGTGCCAGCAGTGCGACAGGGGGAAACACCATATATTTT
CDR3 protein: CASSATGGNTIYF
J gene: TRBJ1-3
D gene: TRBD1
clone size: -
V gene: TRBV2

CDR3 DNA: TGTGCCAGCAGAGCGAGAGACACCGGGGAGCTGTTTTTT
CDR3 protein: CASRARDTGELFF
J gene: TRBJ2-2
D gene: -
clone size: -
V gene: TRBV2

CDR3 DNA: TGTGCCAGCAGCTCGGGGACAGGGAGCAATCAGCCCCAGCATTTT
CDR3 protein: CASSSGTGSNQPQHF
J gene: TRBJ1-5
D gene: TRBD1
clone size: -
V gene: TRBV28

CDR3 DNA: TGTGCCAGCAGCTCTCCCGGGGAGCTGTTTTTT
CDR3 protein: CASSSPGELFF
J gene: TRBJ2-2
D gene: -
clone size: -
V gene: TRBV11-3

CDR3 DNA: TGTGCCAGCAGTACCCGGACAGGGGTGAACACTGAAGCTTTCTTT
CDR3 protein: CASSTRTGVNTEAFF
J gene: TRBJ1-1
D gene: TRBD1
clone size: -
V gene: TRBV28

CDR3 DNA: TGTGCCAGCAGTGACAACAGGGGGTCCCAAGAGACCCAGTACTTC
CDR3 protein: CASSDNRGSQETQYF
J gene: TRBJ2-5
D gene: TRBD1
clone size: -
V gene: TRBV6-1

CDR3 DNA: TGTGCCAGCAGCTTGGGGGCAGGGGGACATGGCTACACCTTC
CDR3 protein: CASSLGAGGHGYTF
J gene: TRBJ1-2
D gene: TRBD1
clone size: -
V gene: TRBV5-8

CDR3 DNA: TGTGCCACCAGTGATACTACAGGGCTCAGGGAAAAACTGTTTTTT
CDR3 protein: CATSDTTGLREKLFF
J gene: TRBJ1-4
D gene: -
clone size: -
V gene: TRBV24-1

CDR3 DNA: TGTGCCAGCAGCTTGAGGGCTAGCGGGGTGTACGAGCAGTACTTC
CDR3 protein: CASSLRASGVYEQYF
J gene: TRBJ2-7
D gene: TRBD2
clone size: -
V gene: TRBV5-4

CDR3 DNA: TGTGCCAGTAGCATCACTACGGACACAGATACGCAGTATTTT
CDR3 protein: CASSITTDTDTQYF
J gene: TRBJ2-3
D gene: -
clone size: -
V gene: TRBV19

CDR3 DNA: TGTGCCAGCAGTGTCTGGTCTGGGGGCCGTGACTATGGCTACACCTTC
CDR3 protein: CASSVWSGGRDYGYTF
J gene: TRBJ1-2
D gene: -
clone size: few
V gene: TRBV5-6

CDR3 DNA: TGCGCCAGCAGCCAGACCGGGACAGGGGTGTCCGAGCAGTACTTC
CDR3 protein: CASSQTGTGVSEQYF
J gene: TRBJ2-7
D gene: TRBD1
clone size: few
V gene: TRBV4-1

CDR3 DNA: TGTGCCAGCAGCCCTGACAGGGGGCAGGATTCACCCCTCCACTTT
CDR3 protein: CASSPDRGQDSPLHF
J gene: TRBJ1-6
D gene: TRBD1
clone size: once
V gene: TRBV7-9

CDR3 DNA: TGCGCCAGCAGCCGAATTCTAGCGACGAACACCGGGGAGCTGTTTTTT
CDR3 protein: CASSRILATNTGELFF
J gene: TRBJ2-2
D gene: -
clone size: -
V gene: TRBV4-3

CDR3 DNA: TGTGCCAGTAGCATTGGGACTAGCTCCCTAGGGGAGACCCAGTACTTC
CDR3 protein: CASSIGTSSLGETQYF
J gene: TRBJ2-5
D gene: TRBD2
clone size: -
V gene: TRBV19

CDR3 DNA: TGCGCCAGCAGCGCAGGGGAATTAATTGATTCACCCCTCCACTTT
CDR3 protein: CASSAGELIDSPLHF
J gene: TRBJ1-6
D gene: -
clone size: -
V gene: TRBV5-1

CDR3 DNA: TGCGCCAGCAGCCAACAGGAAAACACAGATACGCAGTATTTT
CDR3 protein: CASSQQENTDTQYF
J gene: TRBJ2-3
D gene: -
clone size: -
V gene: TRBV4-1

CDR3 DNA: TGTGCCAGCAGTTACTCGGCATGGGACAGCCTGAACACTGAAGCTTTCTTT
CDR3 protein: CASSYSAWDSLNTEAFF
J gene: TRBJ1-1
D gene: TRBD1
clone size: -
V gene: TRBV6-2/TRBV6-3

CDR3 DNA: TGTGCCAGCAGCTTAGAAGGTAGGGGCACTGAAGCTTTCTTT
CDR3 protein: CASSLEGRGTEAFF
J gene: TRBJ1-1
D gene: -
clone size: -
V gene: TRBV7-8

CDR3 DNA: TGTGCCAGCAGCCGACTAGCGGGAGATTACAATGAGCAGTTCTTC
CDR3 protein: CASSRLAGDYNEQFF
J gene: TRBJ2-1
D gene: TRBD2
clone size: -
V gene: TRBV6-4

CDR3 DNA: TGTGCCAGCAGCCCAGTGGGGGCGGATCGACGGGCAGCTTTCTTT
CDR3 protein: CASSPVGADRRAAFF
J gene: TRBJ1-1
D gene: -
clone size: -
V gene: TRBV11-2

CDR3 DNA: TGCGCCAGCAGCCAAGATTCTCGGGGGTTAAGCACTGAAGCTTTCTTT
CDR3 protein: CASSQDSRGLSTEAFF
J gene: TRBJ1-1
D gene: -
clone size: -
V gene: TRBV4-3

CDR3 DNA: TGTGCCAGCAGCTTAGGCGCGGACAGGGGTTCAGATACGCAGTATTTT
CDR3 protein: CASSLGADRGSDTQYF
J gene: TRBJ2-3
D gene: TRBD1
clone size: many
V gene: TRBV7-2

CDR3 DNA: TGTGCCAGCAGACAAACGGGACACGTGAACACTGAAGCTTTCTTT
CDR3 protein: CASRQTGHVNTEAFF
J gene: TRBJ1-1
D gene: -
clone size: -
V gene: TRBV28